This passage covers 5 T cell receptor beta chains from one sample sequenced in a study of T cell responses to AZD1222 COVID-19 vaccine. Sequencing used immunoSEQ multiplex PCR; TCRdb keeps in-frame clones, though not all of them. This sample has tens of thousands of clones, with 90% to 95% found just once. Sample: peripheral blood, taken on day 0 of AZD1222 vaccination. Receptor source: an adult in good health.

This clone was observed a handful of times. The chain combines TRBV6-5 with TRBJ1-2, with a possible D match to TRBD1 (5 bases). The CDR3 extends over 13 amino acids. The V end lost 6 bases, the J end lost 4 bases, and 12 bases lay between the germline ends. Germline V gene data show CDR1 as MNHEY and CDR2 as SVGAGI. The CDR3 region is CASSPGTRYGYTF. The DNA for the CDR3 is TGTGCCAGCAGCCCCGGGACGCGCTATGGCTACACCTTC.

This rearrangement joins TRBV9 to TRBJ2-6, with D possibly matching TRBD1 (6 bases). The CDR3 covers 16 residues. V was cut by 4 bases and J by 3 bases, with 14 bases left in between. The germline V gene has CDR1 SGDLS and CDR2 YYNGEE. In nucleotides, the CDR3 is TGTGCCAGCAGCCCAGGGTGGGGGCTTGGGGCCAACGTCCTGACTTTC. This codes for CASSPGWGLGANVLTF. The full variable domain, rest sourced from reference TRBV9 and TRBJ2-6, is DSGVTQTPKHLITATGQRVTLRCSPRSGDLSVYWYQQSLDQGLQFLIQYYNGEERAKGNILERFSAQQFPDLHSELNLSSLELGDSALYFCASSPGWGLGANVLTFGAGSRLTVL.

The chain employs TRBV3-1 (or the pseudogene TRBV3-2) and TRBJ1-2, with D uncertain. Between the trimmed V and J ends, which lost 0 bases and 8 bases, there was a span of 13 bases. Germline values: CDR1 LGHDT, CDR2 YNNKEL (reference sequence). The CDR3 sequence is 14 residues long. CDR3 sequence reads: CASSQDESGRGYTF. CDR3 DNA sequence: TGTGCCAGCAGCCAAGATGAGTCGGGAAGGGGCTACACCTTC.

This chain joins TRBV18 and TRBJ1-5; 10 bases align to TRBD1. Per germline, CDR1 KGHSH and CDR2 LQKENI. This CDR3 region has 16 residues. V lost 1 base, J lost 2 bases, and 2 bases stayed unmatched. CDR3 sequence (DNA): TGTGCCAGCTCACCACAAGGGACAGGGGGCAATCAGCCCCAGCATTTT. Translating it yields CASSPQGTGGNQPQHF.

In its sample, this clone was seen a few times. The gene calls are TRBV27 and TRBJ1-5; D is perhaps TRBD1 (5 bases). The germline V gene has CDR1 MNHEY and CDR2 SMNVEV (reference sequence). The CDR3 has 15 residues. Trimming took 6 bases from V and 4 from J, leaving 16 bases between them. The CDR3 nucleotides are TGTGCCAGCAGCAGCCTCGGGACGGGGAATCAGCCCCAGCATTTT. The encoded protein is CASSSLGTGNQPQHF.